Below, 23 T cell receptor beta chains from the same sample are listed, as sequenced in a study of OX40 agonist ivuxolimab in advanced cancers. Repertoires were generated with immunoSEQ multiplex PCR, while TCRdb's copy carries only in-frame clones and drops some. The sample records approximately 130,000 clones, about nine tenths being singletons. The sequencing used CD4+ or CD8+ T cells sorted from blood, collected in a trial of the OX40 agonist ivuxolimab. These receptors were obtained from an adult with an advanced solid tumor such as melanoma, head and neck, liver or kidney cancer.

This clone was detected a few times. The chain employs TRBV5-4 and TRBJ1-1; D perhaps matches TRBD1 (5 bases). The CDR3 sequence is 14 residues long. Deletions cut 7 bases from V and 4 bases from J, with 17 bases between. Germline assignment: CDR1 SGHNT and CDR2 YYREEE (reference sequence). CDR3 DNA: TGTGCCAGCGCCTGGGACCTAGGGAGCACTGAAGCTTTCTTT. Encoded protein: CASAWDLGSTEAFF.

J is TRBJ2-5 and V is TRBV7-8; D gene ambiguous. The tail of the sequence fits TRBJ2-7 better, so the J call may be wrong. The CDR3 contains 15 residues. CDR1 and CDR2 from the germline V gene are SGHVS and FQNEAQ. CDR3 protein: CASSLDLGKVHEQYF. Written as DNA, the CDR3 is TGTGCCAGCAGCTTAGATTTGGGGAAGGTCCACGAGCAGTACTTC.

V usage is TRBV19 and J usage is TRBJ2-3; D might be TRBD2 (6 bases). V was trimmed by 6 bases and J by 2 bases, leaving 18 bases between them. The germline V gene has CDR1 LNHDA and CDR2 SQIVND (reference sequence). The length of the CDR3 is 16 residues. The CDR3 loop reads CASSRVPGLLTDTQYF. The CDR3 nucleotides read TGTGCCAGTAGCCGGGTCCCGGGACTCCTCACAGATACGCAGTATTTT.

This sequence joins TRBV7-6 and TRBJ1-2, with unresolved D. The V end lost 0 bases, the J end lost 1 base, and 3 bases lay between the germline ends. The germline gives CDR1 SGHVS, CDR2 FNYEAQ. This CDR3 is built from 13 residues. The CDR3 here is CASSLAVNYGYTF. The DNA for the CDR3 is TGTGCCAGCAGCTTAGCCGTTAACTATGGCTACACCTTC.

The chain employs TRBV6-5 and TRBJ2-1; the match to TRBD1 covers 8 bases. The CDR3 consists of 13 residues. Germline V CDR1 and CDR2: MNHEY, SVGAGI. With 7 bases clipped from V and 6 bases from J, the junction kept 5 bases outside the gene matches. The CDR3 loop reads CASTRTGINEQFF. The CDR3 DNA is TGTGCCAGCACCCGGACAGGGATCAATGAGCAGTTCTTC.

V and J are TRBV5-1 and TRBJ2-3; TRBD1 matches 12 bases. Trimming at V came to 4 bases and at J to 6 bases, leaving 3 bases not matched to a gene. This CDR3 contains 14 residues. Per germline, CDR1 SGHRS and CDR2 YFSETQ. CDR3 protein: CASSMGQGADTQYF. CDR3 DNA sequence: TGCGCCAGCAGCATGGGACAGGGGGCGGATACGCAGTATTTT.

The chain joins TRBV11-2 to TRBJ2-3; 12 bases match TRBD2. The J segment lost 7 bases and the V segment lost 5 bases, leaving 16 bases of the junction unmatched. CDR1 is SGHAT, CDR2 FQNNGV, per germline. The CDR3 is 18 residues long. The CDR3 DNA is TGTGCCAGCAGCAACTCCCTGACTAGCGGGAGAGGTAGAAATACGCAGTATTTT. Translating it yields CASSNSLTSGRGRNTQYF.

This rearrangement joins TRBV28 to TRBJ1-1; D is ambiguous. The CDR3 loop spans 14 amino acids. Germline CDR1 MDHEN, CDR2 SYDVKM. V was trimmed by 5 bases and J by 7 bases, leaving 17 bases between them. Here the CDR3 reads CASSTPSAVREAFF. The CDR3 coding sequence is TGTGCCAGCAGTACCCCTTCTGCGGTCCGTGAAGCTTTCTTT.

This clone was detected only a few times. The J gene is TRBJ2-7, the V gene TRBV7-9, with 8 nucleotides matching TRBD1. The CDR3 covers 15 residues. Germline V lookup: CDR1 SEHNR, CDR2 FQNEAQ (reference sequence). V was clipped by 1 base and J by 3 bases; unmatched bases: 5. The CDR3 loop is CASSLEAGGGYEQYF. CDR3 bases: TGTGCCAGCAGCTTAGAGGCAGGGGGCGGCTACGAGCAGTACTTC. The variable domain in full, with the rest retrieved from reference TRBV7-9 and TRBJ2-7, is DTGVSQNPRHKITKRGQNVTFRCDPISEHNRLYWYRQTLGQGPEFLTYFQNEAQLEKSRLLSDRFSAERPKGSFSTLEIQRTEQGDSAMYLCASSLEAGGGYEQYFGPGTRLTVT.

This sequence joins TRBV4-1 and TRBJ2-7, with D possibly matching TRBD1 (6 bases). This CDR3 has 15 residues. CDR1 and CDR2 (germline): MGHRA, YSYEKL. V was cut by 7 bases and J by 3 bases, with 19 bases left in between. Here the CDR3 reads CASTPGQGPNYEQYF. The CDR3 nucleotides read TGCGCCAGCACCCCCGGCCAGGGGCCCAACTACGAGCAGTACTTC.

Only one count was recorded for this clone. The chain is built from TRBV2 and TRBJ2-2; 8 positions match TRBD2. CDR3 size: 16 residues. Germline CDR1 and CDR2: SNHLY and FYNNEI. Trimming at V came to 7 bases and at J to 6 bases, leaving 13 bases not matched to a gene. DNA of the CDR3: TGTGCCAGCACCGGGAGGGGAGGGATGGTCGCCGGGGAGCTGTTTTTT. It encodes CASTGRGGMVAGELFF.

The chain uses TRBV14 and TRBJ2-2, with 10 bases that match TRBD2. The CDR3 spans 17 residues. V trimming: 2 bases; J trimming: 6 bases; junction bases outside the gene matches: 9. CDR1 and CDR2 (germline): SGHDN, FVKESK. CDR3 nucleotide sequence: TGTGCCAGCAGCCAACACCTTCAGACTAGCGGGTCCGGGGAGCTGTTTTTT. It encodes CASSQHLQTSGSGELFF.

The chain recombines TRBV6-6 with TRBJ2-1; D not certain. Germline V gives CDR1 MNHNY, CDR2 SVGAGI (reference sequence). The CDR3 contains 13 residues. The V end lost 3 bases, the J end lost 4 bases, and 7 bases lay between the germline ends. The CDR3: CASSYVEYNEQFF. The CDR3 DNA follows: TGTGCCAGCAGTTATGTAGAATACAATGAGCAGTTCTTC.

The chain combines TRBV2 with TRBJ2-2; tentatively, D is TRBD1 (6 bases). Deletions cut 4 bases from V and 0 bases from J, with 9 bases between. CDR3 length: 15 residues. Germline CDR1 is SNHLY and CDR2 is FYNNEI. CDR3 residues: CASSGQDSNTGELFF. CDR3 DNA: TGTGCCAGCAGTGGACAGGACTCGAACACCGGGGAGCTGTTTTTT.

The chain recombines TRBV27 with TRBJ2-5; no firm D call. The CDR3 loop spans 11 amino acids. Trimming pared 3 bases from V and 3 bases from J, leaving 2 bases between. CDR1 MNHEY and CDR2 SMNVEV come from the germline V gene (reference sequence). As DNA, the CDR3 is TGTGCCAGCAGTTTTGAAGAGACCCAGTACTTC. It translates to CASSFEETQYF.

V is TRBV6-1 and J is TRBJ2-7; the D call may be TRBD1 or TRBD2 (5 bases each). This CDR3 has 16 residues. The germline V and J ends were trimmed by 1 base and 0 bases, with 13 bases remaining between them. Germline values: CDR1 MNHNS, CDR2 SASEGT. The chain's CDR3 is CASSEEPGRYSYEQYF. In DNA, the CDR3 is TGTGCCAGCAGTGAAGAACCGGGACGATACTCCTACGAGCAGTACTTC.

The chain recombines TRBV28 with TRBJ2-6; 9 nucleotides agree with TRBD1. V gave up 5 bases and J gave up 11 bases; unmatched junction bases: 19. From germline, CDR1 is MDHEN and CDR2 SYDVKM. This CDR3 region has 18 residues. The CDR3 sequence: CASSHIGQGRPFLYVLTF. Here the CDR3 DNA reads TGTGCCAGCAGTCACATCGGACAGGGGAGACCATTTCTCTACGTCCTGACTTTC. Full variable domain (missing parts from reference TRBV28 and TRBJ2-6): DVKVTQSSRYLVKRTGEKVFLECVQDMDHENMFWYRQDPGLGLRLIYFSYDVKMKEKGDIPEGYSVSREKKERFSLILESASTNQTSMYLCASSHIGQGRPFLYVLTFGAGSRLTVL.

The chain couples TRBV18 to TRBJ1-5, with no clear D. Germline V CDR1 and CDR2: KGHSH, LQKENI. V was pared by 0 bases and J by 0 bases, with 6 bases between. The length of the CDR3 is 15 residues. CDR3 DNA: TGTGCCAGCTCACCACCCGGATATAGCAATCAGCCCCAGCATTTT. This codes for CASSPPGYSNQPQHF.

The gene calls are TRBV13 and TRBJ2-7; tentative D call: TRBD2 (5 bases). This CDR3 is 12 amino acids long. The germline V and J ends were trimmed by 3 bases and 6 bases, with 9 bases remaining between them. Germline V lookup: CDR1 PRHDT, CDR2 FYEKMQ (reference sequence). The CDR3 bases are TGTGCCAGCAGCTTGAGGGTCGGCGAGCAGTACTTC. Protein sequence: CASSLRVGEQYF.

V usage is TRBV5-6 and J usage is TRBJ1-1; 7 bases are shared with TRBD1. CDR3 length: 12 amino acids. The J segment lost 7 bases and the V segment lost 5 bases, leaving 5 bases of the junction unmatched. Germline loops: CDR1 SGHDT, CDR2 YYEEEE. The CDR3 spells CASSVDRVEAFF. The CDR3 DNA sequence: TGTGCCAGCAGTGTAGACAGGGTTGAAGCTTTCTTT.

There are a few counts of this clone. The V call is TRBV12-5, the J call TRBJ1-2, with D maybe TRBD1 (6 bases). Trimming pared 1 base from V and 7 bases from J, leaving 10 bases between. This CDR3 region has 13 residues. Germline values: CDR1 LGHNT, CDR2 FRNRAP. This CDR3 reads CASGLDRVGGYTF. The CDR3, as DNA: TGTGCTAGTGGTTTGGACAGGGTGGGTGGCTACACCTTC.

This clone was found once. The V gene is TRBV13, the J gene TRBJ2-1; 13 positions agree with TRBD2. V shed 5 bases and J 4 bases; nucleotides not matched to a gene: 20. CDR3 size: 21 residues. Germline values: CDR1 PRHDT, CDR2 FYEKMQ (reference sequence). This chain's CDR3 is CASSPTSTGLAGRSWYNEQFF. The CDR3 DNA sequence: TGTGCCAGCAGCCCCACCTCCACGGGACTAGCGGGAAGAAGCTGGTACAATGAGCAGTTCTTC.

The sample holds a few counts of this clone. The chain combines TRBV15 with TRBJ1-2; 11 bases are a match to TRBD1. Germline trimming cut 0 bases from V and 5 bases from J; bases unmatched to any gene: 8. Germline V lookup: CDR1 LNHNV, CDR2 YYDKDF (reference sequence). This CDR3 is built from 17 residues. The CDR3 sequence is CATSRDLGQGDPYGYTF. The CDR3 DNA reads as TGTGCCACCAGCAGAGATTTGGGACAGGGGGACCCATATGGCTACACCTTC.